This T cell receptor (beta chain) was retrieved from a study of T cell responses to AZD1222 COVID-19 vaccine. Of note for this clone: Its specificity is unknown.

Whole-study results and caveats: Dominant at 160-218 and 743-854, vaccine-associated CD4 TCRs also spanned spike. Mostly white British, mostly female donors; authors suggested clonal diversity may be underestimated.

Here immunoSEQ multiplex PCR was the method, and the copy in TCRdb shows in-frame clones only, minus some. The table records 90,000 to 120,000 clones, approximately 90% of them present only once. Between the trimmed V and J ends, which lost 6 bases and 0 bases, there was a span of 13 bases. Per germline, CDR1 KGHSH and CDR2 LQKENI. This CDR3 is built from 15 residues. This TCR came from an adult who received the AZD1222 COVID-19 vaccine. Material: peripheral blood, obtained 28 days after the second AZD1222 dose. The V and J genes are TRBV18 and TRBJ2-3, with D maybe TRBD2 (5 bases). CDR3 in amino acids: CASSMDLSSTDTQYF. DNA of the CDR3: TGTGCCAGCTCCATGGACTTATCTAGCACAGATACGCAGTATTTT.